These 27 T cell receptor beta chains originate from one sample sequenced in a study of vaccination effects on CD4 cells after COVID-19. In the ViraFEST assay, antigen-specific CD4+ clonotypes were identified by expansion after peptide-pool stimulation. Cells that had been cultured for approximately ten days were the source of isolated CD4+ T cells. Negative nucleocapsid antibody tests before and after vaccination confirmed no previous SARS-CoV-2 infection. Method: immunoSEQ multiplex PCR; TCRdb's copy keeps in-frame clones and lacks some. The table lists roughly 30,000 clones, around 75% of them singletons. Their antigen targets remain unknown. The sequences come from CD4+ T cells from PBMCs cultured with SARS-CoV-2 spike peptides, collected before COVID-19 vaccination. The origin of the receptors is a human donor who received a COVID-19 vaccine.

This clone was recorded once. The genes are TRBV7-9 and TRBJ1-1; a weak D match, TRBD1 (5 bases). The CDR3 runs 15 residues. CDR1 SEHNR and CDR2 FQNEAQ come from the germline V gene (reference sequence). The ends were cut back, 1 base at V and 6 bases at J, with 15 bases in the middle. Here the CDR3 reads CASSLVSGWTSEAFF. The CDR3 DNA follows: TGTGCCAGCAGCTTAGTGTCCGGTTGGACATCTGAAGCTTTCTTT.

CDR3 in amino acids: CASSLLGEGSPLHF. The DNA for the CDR3 is TGTGCCAGCAGCTTGCTCGGGGAGGGTTCACCCCTCCACTTT. This sequence joins TRBV5-5 and TRBJ1-6; no clear D gene. The CDR3 totals 14 residues. Per the germline V gene, CDR1 is SGHKS and CDR2 is YYEKEE (reference sequence). V lost 1 base, J lost 9 bases, and 11 bases lay in between.

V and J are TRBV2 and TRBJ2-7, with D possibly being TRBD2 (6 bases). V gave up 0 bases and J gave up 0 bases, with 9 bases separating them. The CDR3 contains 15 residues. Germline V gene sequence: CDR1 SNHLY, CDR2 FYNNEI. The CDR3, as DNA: TGTGCCAGCAGTGAAGCTGGGCGGGGCTCCTACGAGCAGTACTTC. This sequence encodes CASSEAGRGSYEQYF. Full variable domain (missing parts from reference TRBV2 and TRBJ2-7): EPEVTQTPSHQVTQMGQEVILRCVPISNHLYFYWYRQILGQKVEFLVSFYNNEISEKSEIFDDQFSVERPDGSNFTLKIRSTKLEDSAMYFCASSEAGRGSYEQYFGPGTRLTVT.

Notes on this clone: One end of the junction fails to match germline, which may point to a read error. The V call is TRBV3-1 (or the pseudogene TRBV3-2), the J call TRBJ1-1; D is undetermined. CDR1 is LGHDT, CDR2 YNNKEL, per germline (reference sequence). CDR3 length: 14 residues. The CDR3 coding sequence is TGTGCCAGCAGCTCCCGGTGGAGGGAGGGAGAAGGTTTCTTT. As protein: CASSSRWREGEGFF.

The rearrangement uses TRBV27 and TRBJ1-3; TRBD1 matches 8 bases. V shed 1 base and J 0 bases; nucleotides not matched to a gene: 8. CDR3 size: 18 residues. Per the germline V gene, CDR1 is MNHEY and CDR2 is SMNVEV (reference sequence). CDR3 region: CASSLFNPGGYSGNTIYF. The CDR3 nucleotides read TGTGCCAGCAGTTTATTTAATCCAGGGGGCTACTCTGGAAACACCATATATTTT.

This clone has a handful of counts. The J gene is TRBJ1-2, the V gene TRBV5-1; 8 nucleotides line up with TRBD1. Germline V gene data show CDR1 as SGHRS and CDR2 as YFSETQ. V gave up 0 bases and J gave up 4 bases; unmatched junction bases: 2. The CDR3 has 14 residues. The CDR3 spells CASSLGQGTYGYTF. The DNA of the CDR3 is TGCGCCAGCAGCTTGGGACAGGGGACCTATGGCTACACCTTC.

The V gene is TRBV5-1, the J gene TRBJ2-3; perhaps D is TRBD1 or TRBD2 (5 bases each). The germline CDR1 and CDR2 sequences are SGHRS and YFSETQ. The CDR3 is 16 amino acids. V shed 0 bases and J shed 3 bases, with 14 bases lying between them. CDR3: CASSLGSGRGTDTQYF. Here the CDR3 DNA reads TGCGCCAGCAGCTTGGGGTCGGGGCGCGGGACAGATACGCAGTATTTT.

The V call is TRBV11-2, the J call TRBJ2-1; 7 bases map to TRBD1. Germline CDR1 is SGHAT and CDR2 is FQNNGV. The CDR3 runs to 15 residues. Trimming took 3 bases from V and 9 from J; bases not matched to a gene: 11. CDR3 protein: CASSFDRVGGSEQFF. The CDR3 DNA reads TGTGCCAGCAGCTTTGACAGGGTAGGTGGCAGTGAGCAGTTCTTC.

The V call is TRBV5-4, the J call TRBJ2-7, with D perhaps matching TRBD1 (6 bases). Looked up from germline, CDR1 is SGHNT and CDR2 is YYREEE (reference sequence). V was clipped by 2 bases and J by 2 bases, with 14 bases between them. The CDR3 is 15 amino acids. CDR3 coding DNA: TGTGCCAGCAGCTTTCAACAGGGCCCAACCTACGAGCAGTACTTC. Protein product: CASSFQQGPTYEQYF.

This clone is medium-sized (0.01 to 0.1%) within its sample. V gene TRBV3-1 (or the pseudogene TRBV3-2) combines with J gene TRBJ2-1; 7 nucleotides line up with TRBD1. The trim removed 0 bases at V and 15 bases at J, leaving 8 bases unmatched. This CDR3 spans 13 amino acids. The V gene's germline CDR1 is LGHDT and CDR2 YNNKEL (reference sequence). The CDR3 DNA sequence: TGTGCCAGCAGCCAAGACAGGTTGACAGGGACGTTCTTC. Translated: CASSQDRLTGTFF.

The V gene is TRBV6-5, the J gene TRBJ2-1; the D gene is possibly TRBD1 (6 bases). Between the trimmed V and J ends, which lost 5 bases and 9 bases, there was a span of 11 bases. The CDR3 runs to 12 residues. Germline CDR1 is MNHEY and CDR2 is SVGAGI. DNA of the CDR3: TGTGCCAGCAGTAAGCAGGGGACTGAGCAGTTCTTC. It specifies CASSKQGTEQFF.

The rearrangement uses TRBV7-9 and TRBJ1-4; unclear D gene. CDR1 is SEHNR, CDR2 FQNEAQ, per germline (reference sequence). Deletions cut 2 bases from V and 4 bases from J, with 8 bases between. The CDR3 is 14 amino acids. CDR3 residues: CASSLSGSNEKLFF. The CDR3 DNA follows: TGTGCCAGCAGCTTATCCGGGAGTAATGAAAAACTGTTTTTT.

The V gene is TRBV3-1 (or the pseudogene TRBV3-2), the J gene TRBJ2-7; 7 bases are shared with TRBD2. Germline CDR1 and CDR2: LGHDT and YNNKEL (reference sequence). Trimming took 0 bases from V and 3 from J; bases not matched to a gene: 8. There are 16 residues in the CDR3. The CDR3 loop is CASSQDPGREFYEQYF. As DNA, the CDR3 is TGTGCCAGCAGCCAAGATCCGGGGCGGGAGTTCTACGAGCAGTACTTC.

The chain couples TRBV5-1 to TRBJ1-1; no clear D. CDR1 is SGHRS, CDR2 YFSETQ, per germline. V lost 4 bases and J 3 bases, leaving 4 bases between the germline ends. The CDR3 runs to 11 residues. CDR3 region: CASSADTEAFF. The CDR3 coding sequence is TGCGCCAGCAGCGCGGACACTGAAGCTTTCTTT.

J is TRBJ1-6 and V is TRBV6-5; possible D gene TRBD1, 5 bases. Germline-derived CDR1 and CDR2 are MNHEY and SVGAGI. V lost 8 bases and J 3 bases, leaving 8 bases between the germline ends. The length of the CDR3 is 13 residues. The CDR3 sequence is CASGGGYNSPLHF. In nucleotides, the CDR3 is TGTGCCAGCGGCGGGGGCTATAATTCACCCCTCCACTTT.

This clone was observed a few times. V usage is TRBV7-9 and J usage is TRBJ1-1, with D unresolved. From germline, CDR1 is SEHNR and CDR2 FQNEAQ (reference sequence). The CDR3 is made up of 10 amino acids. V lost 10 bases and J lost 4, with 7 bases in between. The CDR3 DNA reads TGTGCCACCGCGGGCACTGAAGCTTTCTTT. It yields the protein CATAGTEAFF. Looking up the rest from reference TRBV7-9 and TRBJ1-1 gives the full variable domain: DTGVSQNPRHKITKRGQNVTFRCDPISEHNRLYWYRQTLGQGPEFLTYFQNEAQLEKSRLLSDRFSAERPKGSFSTLEIQRTEQGDSAMYLCATAGTEAFFGQGTRLTVV.

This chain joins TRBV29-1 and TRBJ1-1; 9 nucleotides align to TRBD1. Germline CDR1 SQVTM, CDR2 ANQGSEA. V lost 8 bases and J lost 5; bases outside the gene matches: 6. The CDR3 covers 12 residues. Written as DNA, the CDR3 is TGCAGCACAAACAGGGGGCCAACTGAAGCTTTCTTT. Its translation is CSTNRGPTEAFF.

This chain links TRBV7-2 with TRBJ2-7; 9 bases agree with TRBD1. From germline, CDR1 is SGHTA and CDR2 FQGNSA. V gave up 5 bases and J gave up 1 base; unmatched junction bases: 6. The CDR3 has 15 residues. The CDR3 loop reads CASSQDRGLSYEQYF. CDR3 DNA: TGTGCCAGCAGCCAGGACAGGGGCCTTTCCTACGAGCAGTACTTC.

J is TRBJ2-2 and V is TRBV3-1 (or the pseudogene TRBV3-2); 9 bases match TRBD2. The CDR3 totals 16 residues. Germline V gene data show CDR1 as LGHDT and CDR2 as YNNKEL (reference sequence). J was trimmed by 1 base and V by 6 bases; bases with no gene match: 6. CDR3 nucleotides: TGTGCCAGCAGTCTTATTAGCGGGGGGAACACCGGGGAGCTGTTTTTT. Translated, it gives CASSLISGGNTGELFF.

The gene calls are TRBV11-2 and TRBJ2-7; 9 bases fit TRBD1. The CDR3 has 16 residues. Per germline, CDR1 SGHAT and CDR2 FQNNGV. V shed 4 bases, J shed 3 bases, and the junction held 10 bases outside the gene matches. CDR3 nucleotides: TGTGCCAGCAGCTCCCCTGTTGGGACAGGGTACTACGAGCAGTACTTC. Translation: CASSSPVGTGYYEQYF. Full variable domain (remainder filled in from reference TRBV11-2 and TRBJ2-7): EAGVAQSPRYKIIEKRQSVAFWCNPISGHATLYWYQQILGQGPKLLIQFQNNGVVDDSQLPKDRFSAERLKGVDSTLKIQPAKLEDSAVYLCASSSPVGTGYYEQYFGPGTRLTVT.

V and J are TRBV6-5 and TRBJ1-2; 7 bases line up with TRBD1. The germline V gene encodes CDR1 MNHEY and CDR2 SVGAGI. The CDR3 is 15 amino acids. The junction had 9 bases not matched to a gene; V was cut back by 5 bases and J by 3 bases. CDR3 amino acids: CASSPRRTGDYGYTF. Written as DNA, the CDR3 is TGTGCCAGCAGTCCTCGACGGACAGGAGACTATGGCTACACCTTC.

The CDR3 nucleotides are TGTGCCAGCAGTCCGAGACGGGAGAGTCAGCCCCAGCATTTT. Translation: CASSPRRESQPQHF. This sequence joins TRBV2 and TRBJ1-5; D is unclear. The CDR3 totals 14 residues. The germline gives CDR1 SNHLY, CDR2 FYNNEI. The V gene lost 5 bases and the J gene lost 6 bases, with 14 bases spanning the gap.

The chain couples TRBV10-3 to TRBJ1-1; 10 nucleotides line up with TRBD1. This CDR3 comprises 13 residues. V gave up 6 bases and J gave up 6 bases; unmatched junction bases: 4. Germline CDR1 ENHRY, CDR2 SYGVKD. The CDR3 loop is CAISPGQGPEAFF. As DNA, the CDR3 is TGTGCCATCAGCCCGGGACAGGGGCCTGAAGCTTTCTTT.

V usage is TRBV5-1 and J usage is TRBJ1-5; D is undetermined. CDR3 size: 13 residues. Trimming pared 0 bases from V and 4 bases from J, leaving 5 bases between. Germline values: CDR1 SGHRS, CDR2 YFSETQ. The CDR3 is CASSLDSNQPQHF. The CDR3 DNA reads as TGCGCCAGCAGCTTGGACAGTAATCAGCCCCAGCATTTT.

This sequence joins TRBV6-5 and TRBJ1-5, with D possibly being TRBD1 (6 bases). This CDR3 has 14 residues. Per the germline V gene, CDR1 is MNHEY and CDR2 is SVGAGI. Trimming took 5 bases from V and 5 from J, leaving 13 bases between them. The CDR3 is CASSTRGGYQPQHF. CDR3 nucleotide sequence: TGTGCCAGCAGTACCCGGGGGGGCTATCAGCCCCAGCATTTT.

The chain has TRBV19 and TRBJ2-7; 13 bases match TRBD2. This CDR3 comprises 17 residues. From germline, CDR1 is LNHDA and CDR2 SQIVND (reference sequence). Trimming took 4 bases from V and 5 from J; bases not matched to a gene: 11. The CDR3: CASSTNPGTSGDHEQYF. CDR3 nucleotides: TGTGCCAGTAGTACGAACCCCGGGACTAGCGGGGATCACGAGCAGTACTTC.

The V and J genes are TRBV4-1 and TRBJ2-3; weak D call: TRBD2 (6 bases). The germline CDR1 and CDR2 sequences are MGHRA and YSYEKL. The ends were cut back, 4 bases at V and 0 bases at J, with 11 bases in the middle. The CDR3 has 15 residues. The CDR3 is CASSLRRGSTDTQYF. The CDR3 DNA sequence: TGCGCCAGCAGCCTCCGGCGGGGCAGCACAGATACGCAGTATTTT.